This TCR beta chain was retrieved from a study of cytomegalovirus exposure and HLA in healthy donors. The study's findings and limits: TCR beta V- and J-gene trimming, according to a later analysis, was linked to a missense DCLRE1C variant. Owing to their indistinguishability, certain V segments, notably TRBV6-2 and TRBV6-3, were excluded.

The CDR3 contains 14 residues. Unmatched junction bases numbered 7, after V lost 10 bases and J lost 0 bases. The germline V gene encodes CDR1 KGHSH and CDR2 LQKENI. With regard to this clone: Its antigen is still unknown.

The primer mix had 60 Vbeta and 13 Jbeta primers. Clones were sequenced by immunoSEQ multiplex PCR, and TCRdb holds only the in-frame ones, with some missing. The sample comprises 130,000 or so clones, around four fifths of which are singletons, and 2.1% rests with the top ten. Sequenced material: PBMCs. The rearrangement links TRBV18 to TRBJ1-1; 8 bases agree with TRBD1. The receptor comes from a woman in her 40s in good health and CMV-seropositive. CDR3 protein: CATARTGLNTEAFF. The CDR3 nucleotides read TGTGCCACCGCCCGGACAGGGTTGAACACTGAAGCTTTCTTT.